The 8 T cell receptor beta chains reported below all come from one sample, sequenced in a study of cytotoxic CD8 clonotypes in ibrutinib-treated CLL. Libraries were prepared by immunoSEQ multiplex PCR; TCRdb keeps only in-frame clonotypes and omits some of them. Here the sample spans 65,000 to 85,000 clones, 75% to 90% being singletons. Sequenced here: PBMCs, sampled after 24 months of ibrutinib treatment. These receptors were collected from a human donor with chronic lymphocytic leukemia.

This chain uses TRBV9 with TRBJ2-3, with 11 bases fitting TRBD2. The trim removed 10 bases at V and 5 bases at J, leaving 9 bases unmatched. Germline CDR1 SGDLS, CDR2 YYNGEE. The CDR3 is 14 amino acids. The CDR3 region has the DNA TGTGCCCTTACCGGGACTAGCGGTAGAGATACGCAGTATTTT. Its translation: CALTGTSGRDTQYF.

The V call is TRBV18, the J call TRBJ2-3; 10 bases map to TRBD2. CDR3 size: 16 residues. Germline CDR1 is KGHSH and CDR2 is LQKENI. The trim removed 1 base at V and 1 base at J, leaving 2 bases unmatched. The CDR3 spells CASSPRTSGGTDTQYF. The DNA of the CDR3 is TGTGCCAGCTCACCACGGACTAGCGGTGGCACAGATACGCAGTATTTT.

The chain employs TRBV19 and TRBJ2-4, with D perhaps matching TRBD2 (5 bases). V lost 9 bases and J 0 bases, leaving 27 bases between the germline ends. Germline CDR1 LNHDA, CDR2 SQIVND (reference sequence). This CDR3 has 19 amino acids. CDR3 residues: CASTPRGQAASIAKNIQYF. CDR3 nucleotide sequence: TGTGCCAGCACCCCCCGGGGTCAGGCCGCTTCGATAGCCAAAAACATTCAGTACTTC. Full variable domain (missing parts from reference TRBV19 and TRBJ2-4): DGGITQSPKYLFRKEGQNVTLSCEQNLNHDAMYWYRQDPGQGLRLIYYSQIVNDFQKGDIAEGYSVSREKKESFPLTVTSAQKNPTAFYLCASTPRGQAASIAKNIQYFGAGTRLSVL.

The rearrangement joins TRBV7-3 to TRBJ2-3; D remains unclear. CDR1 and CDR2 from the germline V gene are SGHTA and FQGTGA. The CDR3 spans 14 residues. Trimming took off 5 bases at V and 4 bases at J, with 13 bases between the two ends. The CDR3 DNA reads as TGTGCCAGCAGCCCTCAGGTTGGCGCAGATACGCAGTATTTT. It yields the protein CASSPQVGADTQYF.

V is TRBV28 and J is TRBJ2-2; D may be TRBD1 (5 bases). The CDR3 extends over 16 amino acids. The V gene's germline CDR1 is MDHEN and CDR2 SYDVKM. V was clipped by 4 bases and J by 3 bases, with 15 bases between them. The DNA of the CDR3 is TGTGCCAGCAGTTCATCAGGGTTGGGCGACACCGGGGAGCTGTTTTTT. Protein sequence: CASSSSGLGDTGELFF.

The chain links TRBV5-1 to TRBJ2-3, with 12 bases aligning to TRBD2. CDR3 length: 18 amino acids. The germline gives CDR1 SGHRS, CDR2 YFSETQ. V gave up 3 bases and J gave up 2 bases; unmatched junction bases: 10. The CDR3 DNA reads TGCGCCAGCAGCTCAGGACTAGCGGGATTCTTGGACACAGATACGCAGTATTTT. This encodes CASSSGLAGFLDTDTQYF. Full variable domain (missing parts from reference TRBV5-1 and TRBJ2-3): KAGVTQTPRYLIKTRGQQVTLSCSPISGHRSVSWYQQTPGQGLQFLFEYFSETQRNKGNFPGRFSGRQFSNSRSEMNVSTLELGDSALYLCASSSGLAGFLDTDTQYFGPGTRLTVL.

The DNA of the CDR3 is TGCGCCAGCAGCTTCGGTCAAACCTCTGGAAACACCATATATTTT. Its translation is CASSFGQTSGNTIYF. The rearrangement uses TRBV5-1 and TRBJ1-3, with D unresolved. Trimming took off 2 bases at V and 0 bases at J, with 9 bases between the two ends. The CDR3 spans 15 residues. Germline CDR1 SGHRS, CDR2 YFSETQ.

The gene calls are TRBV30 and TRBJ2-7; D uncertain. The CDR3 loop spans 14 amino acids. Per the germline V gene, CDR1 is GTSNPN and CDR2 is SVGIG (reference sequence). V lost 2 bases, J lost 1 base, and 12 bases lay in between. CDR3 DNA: TGTGCCTGGAGTTTCGGAATCCTGTCCTACGAGCAGTACTTC. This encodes CAWSFGILSYEQYF.